This paragraph reports one T cell receptor (beta chain). Its antigen remains unknown. The CDR3 length is 15 residues. Germline CDR1 and CDR2: SGHVS and FNYEAQ. Trimming removed 4 bases from V and 1 base from J, with 11 bases in between. The sample belongs to a study of a mutant IDH1 vaccine in newly diagnosed glioma. About the study: In weeks 1, 3, 5, 7, 11, 15, 19 and 23, patients were immunized, eight times in all.

Time point noted: week 5, during vaccination. Vaccination used 300 ug of mutant IDH1 20-mer peptide per dose, with topical imiquimod. Measured with immunoSEQ multiplex PCR; TCRdb has only the in-frame clones, and not every one. The profile shows around 78,000 clones, roughly 90% of them singletons. V usage is TRBV7-6 and J usage is TRBJ1-3, with TRBD1 as a possible D gene (5 bases). This TCR was recovered from a woman between 50 and 59 years old with glioma. Material: PBMCs, obtained from a glioma patient whose treatment included an IDH1 peptide vaccine. CDR3 sequence reads: CASSSSGLSGNTIYF. The DNA of the CDR3 is TGTGCCAGCAGCTCCTCGGGACTGTCTGGAAACACCATATATTTT. The full variable domain, rest sourced from reference TRBV7-6 and TRBJ1-3, is GAGVSQSPRYKVTKRGQDVALRCDPISGHVSLYWYRQALGQGPEFLTYFNYEAQQDKSGLPNDRFSAERPEGSISTLTIQRTEQRDSAMYRCASSSSGLSGNTIYFGEGSWLTVV.